This T cell receptor (beta chain) came from a study of response to subunit inactivated influenza vaccine. TCRdb reanalysed the RT-PCR reads using MiXCR and keeps one entry per CDR3 protein. The profile shows 530,000 or so distinct CDR3 sequences, around 25% of them singletons. Germline CDR1 is WSHSY and CDR2 is SAAADI. The CDR3 runs 16 residues. V trimming: 4 bases; J trimming: 3 bases; junction bases outside the gene matches: 9. This clonotype turned up a few times. Its antigen remains unknown. Study-wide findings and caveats: Authors proposed each seasonal influenza vaccination draws in few new T cells.

The receptor comes from a man between 45 and 60 years old who received an inactivated influenza vaccine. The gene calls are TRBV10-2 and TRBJ1-1; the match to TRBD1 covers 9 bases. The starting material was CD4+ T cells sorted from PBMCs, obtained around 5 days after vaccination. In nucleotides, the CDR3 is TGCGCCAGCAGTGCAACGCCGACAGGGGGATACACTGAAGCTTTCTTT. Translating gives CASSATPTGGYTEAFF.